The rows below give T cell receptor beta chains drawn from one sample of a study of regulatory T cells in long-lasting Graves disease. TCRdb fed the multiplex PCR reads into MiXCR, producing one record per CDR3 protein. The sample lists approximately 470,000 distinct CDR3 sequences; around 15% were seen once. This sample was also put to use in a study of T cells in Graves' hyperthyroidism and ophthalmopathy.

This sample comprised peripheral blood mononuclear cells (PBMCs), obtained at new diagnosis, from a patient treated with antithyroid drugs. The receptors here all came from a man aged 35 to 55 with Graves disease. The CDR3 runs from the conserved cysteine through the conserved F or W. Fields, in order: V gene, clone size, D gene, J gene, CDR3 DNA, CDR3 protein. The D gene is left open where the match is weak. Size is stated for part of the rows, as once, few or many counts, or as a class when the clone is expanded.

>TRBV7-9|.|.|TRBJ1-1
TGTGCCAGCAGCGGTCGCGGCCAAGGGCCGGGAAACACTGAAGCTTTCTTT
CASSGRGQGPGNTEAFF
>TRBV12-3/TRBV12-4|many|TRBD1|TRBJ2-7
TGTGCCAGCAGTTTTTGGGGACAGAAATCCTACGAGCAGTACTTC
CASSFWGQKSYEQYF
>TRBV7-6|few|TRBD1|TRBJ1-3
TGTGCCAGCAGCTCTGAAACCAGGGGGATCTCTGGAAACACCATATATTTT
CASSSETRGISGNTIYF
>TRBV28|once|TRBD2|TRBJ2-7
TGTGCCAGCACAATAGCGGGAACCTACGAGCAGTACTTC
CASTIAGTYEQYF
>TRBV30|many|.|TRBJ2-7
TGTGCCTGGAGTGCGCACCGGGGTCGTTACGAGCAGTACTTC
CAWSAHRGRYEQYF
>TRBV28|many|TRBD2|TRBJ2-1
TGTGCCAGCGGTACGGGGACTAGCGGGGGAACACCGGAGTACAATGAGCAGTTCTTC
CASGTGTSGGTPEYNEQFF
>TRBV5-1|many|.|TRBJ2-1
TGTGCCAGCAGCGTGACTGCTAGCTCCTACAATGAGCAGTTCTTC
CASSVTASSYNEQFF
>TRBV2|.|.|TRBJ1-5
TGTGCCAGCAGTGAATTACCGAATCAGCCCCAGCATTTT
CASSELPNQPQHF
>TRBV12-3/TRBV12-4|.|.|TRBJ2-7
TGTGCCAGCAGTTTACAGCGGCAGGGTATTGAGTACGAGCAGTACTTC
CASSLQRQGIEYEQYF
>TRBV20-1|few|.|TRBJ2-5
TGCAGTGCTCCGTCGGTGAGGGTGGAGACCCAGTACTTC
CSAPSVRVETQYF
>TRBV5-1|few|.|TRBJ2-2
TGCGCCAGCAGCCCTAATGAGGGACGTAACACCGGGGAGCTGTTTTTT
CASSPNEGRNTGELFF
>TRBV20-1|many|TRBD2|TRBJ2-3
TGCAGTAGTGGGGGGCTAGCGGGAGTTCCAGATACGCAGTATTTT
CSSGGLAGVPDTQYF
>TRBV6-1|few|TRBD2|TRBJ2-4
TGTGCCAGCAGTCAATTAGCGGGAAGTAACATTCAGTACTTC
CASSQLAGSNIQYF
>TRBV6-1|.|TRBD2|TRBJ2-3
TGTGCCAGCAGAGTGACTAGCGGTGACACAGATACGCAGTATTTT
CASRVTSGDTDTQYF
>TRBV28|many|TRBD2|TRBJ2-1
TGTGCCAGCAGGGGCCTAGCGGGAGGGCCCTACAATGAGCAGTTCTTC
CASRGLAGGPYNEQFF
>TRBV13|many|TRBD2|TRBJ2-2
TGTGCCAGCAGCCTCCGGACTAGCGGGGCGAACACCGGGGAGCTGTTTTTT
CASSLRTSGANTGELFF
>TRBV2|.|TRBD2|TRBJ2-7
TGTGCCAGCAGTGAAGGACTAGCGGGGACCTCCTACGAGCAGTACTTC
CASSEGLAGTSYEQYF
>TRBV7-8|many|.|TRBJ2-1
TGTGCCAGCAGCCGGGACGAGTACTCCTACAATGAGCAGTTCTTC
CASSRDEYSYNEQFF
>TRBV20-1|few|TRBD2|TRBJ2-7
TGCAGTGCCCCGGGACTAGCGGGGCTCTACGAGCAGTACTTC
CSAPGLAGLYEQYF
>TRBV19|few|TRBD1|TRBJ2-7
TGTGCCAGTAGCCCTGACAGGGCCGTTGGGGACGAGCAGTACTTC
CASSPDRAVGDEQYF
>TRBV13|.|.|TRBJ2-1
TGTGCCAGCAGCCTACGGGACGGAGGTGTGCAGTTCTTC
CASSLRDGGVQFF
>TRBV12-3/TRBV12-4|.|TRBD1|TRBJ2-7
TGTGCCAGCAGCCCCGGGACAGTTACCTACGAGCAGTACTTC
CASSPGTVTYEQYF
>TRBV6-2/TRBV6-3|.|.|TRBJ2-3
TGTGCCAGCAGTTACGGAGCGGTCACAGATACGCAGTATTTT
CASSYGAVTDTQYF
>TRBV7-2|many|TRBD2|TRBJ2-7
TGTGCCAGCAGCCCGGGGACTACAACGCAGTACTTC
CASSPGTTTQYF
>TRBV5-1|.|.|TRBJ2-2
TGCGCCAGCAGCCTCGGACAGGGACTATTCGGGGAGCTGTTTTTT
CASSLGQGLFGELFF
>TRBV7-3|many|.|TRBJ2-7
TGTGCCAGCAGCCCTTTGGGTGGGCACGAGCAGTACTTC
CASSPLGGHEQYF
>TRBV6-2/TRBV6-3|few|.|TRBJ2-3
TGTGCCAGCAGTTACTCGATTTCGGATTCTGTAGATACGCAGTATTTT
CASSYSISDSVDTQYF
>TRBV20-1|many|.|TRBJ1-2
TGCAGTGCTAGAGAAAAGGGAGCTAACTATGGCTACACCTTC
CSAREKGANYGYTF
>TRBV7-9|many|.|TRBJ2-3
TGTGCCAGCAGCGCTGGGCTTGGTGATACGCAGTATTTT
CASSAGLGDTQYF
>TRBV20-1|many|.|TRBJ2-3
TGCAGTGCTCGGGTCGAGGGCGGGACTGTAGGAGATACGCAGTATTTT
CSARVEGGTVGDTQYF
>TRBV14|.|.|TRBJ2-7
TGTGCCAGCAGTTCCAATCGTAGGGGATCCCACGAGCAGTACTTC
CASSSNRRGSHEQYF